This T cell receptor beta chain originates from a study of regulatory T cells in long-lasting Graves disease. General observations from the study: Gene preferences differed: TRBV28, TRBJ1-2, TRBJ2-5 in persistent cases.

Arm-PCR of CDR3 regions and iRepertoire HTBI primers were used to build TCR beta libraries. Per the original data handling: Throughout the samples, researchers identified fewer than 80 TRBV and approximately 14 TRBJ segments. TCRdb independently ran MiXCR on the multiplex PCR reads; one entry per CDR3 protein. Clone size and V and J calls follow TCRdb, not the original study. The table includes 400,000 to 500,000 distinct CDR3 sequences, around 23% detected once. Comment on this clonotype: Its cognate antigen is unknown. The germline gene is not matched at one end of the junction; a read error may be the cause.

Time point in this sample: persistent/refractory GD, antithyroid drugs over 5 years with positive TRAb. The TCR library used RNA extracted from PBMCs. The patient group derived from an endocrinology department in Xi'an, China. The germline V gene encodes CDR1 MNHEY and CDR2 SMNVEV (reference sequence). The CDR3 spans 14 residues. The sequencing here drew on peripheral blood mononuclear cells (PBMCs), taken when the disease was refractory, from a patient treated with antithyroid drugs. This receptor was identified in a female donor with Graves disease. The V and J genes are TRBV27 and TRBJ1-5; D is unresolved. The CDR3 coding sequence is TGTGCCACCAGTGCCCCGACCGACGGGCAGCCCCAGCATTTT. The encoded protein is CATSAPTDGQPQHF.